The 7 T cell receptor beta chains given below trace back to one sample, sequenced in a study of blood T cell repertoires in COVID-19. Using immunoSEQ multiplex PCR, the repertoire was profiled, and TCRdb retains in-frame clones only, with some absent. The repertoire has about 250,000 clones, about nine tenths of them found once; the top ten carry 3%. Material: PBMCs or T cells enriched from blood (not recorded which). The receptors originated from a woman between 50 and 59 years old who had recovered from COVID-19.

This clone has only one observation. J is TRBJ2-5 and V is TRBV5-1; D is undetermined. V shed 4 bases and J shed 5 bases, with 15 bases lying between them. CDR1 SGHRS and CDR2 YFSETQ come from the germline V gene. CDR3 size: 14 residues. The CDR3 sequence is CASSSRASGETQYF. In DNA form, the CDR3 reads TGCGCCAGCAGCAGCAGAGCCTCCGGGGAGACCCAGTACTTC.

The chain carries TRBV19 and TRBJ1-1; a possible D gene is TRBD1 (6 bases). The CDR3 totals 15 residues. The germline V gene has CDR1 LNHDA and CDR2 SQIVND (reference sequence). The V end lost 5 bases, the J end lost 4 bases, and 17 bases lay between the germline ends. The CDR3 here is CASSFGPGVGTEAFF. The DNA for the CDR3 is TGTGCCAGTAGTTTCGGCCCAGGGGTAGGCACTGAAGCTTTCTTT.

The rearrangement links TRBV6-5 to TRBJ1-1; D may be TRBD1 (6 bases). Germline V gene sequence: CDR1 MNHEY, CDR2 SVGAGI. The CDR3 length is 16 residues. V dropped 2 bases and J dropped 0 bases, with 13 bases sitting between them. The CDR3 region has the DNA TGTGCCAGCAGTTACCTCTCGACAGGTGTGAACACTGAAGCTTTCTTT. Its protein product is CASSYLSTGVNTEAFF.

This clone came up a few times. This rearrangement joins TRBV11-2 to TRBJ1-1; 8 bases map to TRBD1. This CDR3 has 18 residues. After removal of 2 bases from V and 3 bases from J, the junction contained 14 bases not matched to a gene. Looked up from germline, CDR1 is SGHAT and CDR2 is FQNNGV. The CDR3 sequence is CASSLRGTGPEGDTEAFF. CDR3 sequence (DNA): TGTGCCAGCAGCTTAAGGGGGACAGGACCAGAAGGGGACACTGAAGCTTTCTTT.

In DNA form, the CDR3 reads TGTGCCAGCAGCCAACAACCGGGACAGGGAACCCAGTACTTC. Its translation: CASSQQPGQGTQYF. J is TRBJ2-5 and V is TRBV6-4; 9 bases match TRBD1. This CDR3 has 14 residues. The ends lost 6 bases at V and 8 bases at J; junction bases unmatched: 10. Germline-derived CDR1 and CDR2 are MRHNA and SNTAGT.

The rearrangement joins TRBV7-3 to TRBJ1-1; D not resolved. The CDR3 is 14 amino acids. V was clipped by 1 base and J by 6 bases, with 12 bases between them. Germline assignment: CDR1 SGHTA and CDR2 FQGTGA. DNA for the CDR3: TGTGCCAGCAGCTTAAGTCCGGGTGAGTCTGAAGCTTTCTTT. It is translated as CASSLSPGESEAFF.

In its sample, this clone was seen a few times. This chain links TRBV4-3 with TRBJ2-3; the D gene is possibly TRBD2 (5 bases). Trimming removed 0 bases at V and 4 bases at J, with 5 bases between. The CDR3 is made up of 13 amino acids. Germline CDR1 and CDR2: LGHNA and YSLEER. Written as DNA, the CDR3 is TGCGCCAGCAGCCAAGACGGGGCAGATACGCAGTATTTT. It translates to CASSQDGADTQYF.